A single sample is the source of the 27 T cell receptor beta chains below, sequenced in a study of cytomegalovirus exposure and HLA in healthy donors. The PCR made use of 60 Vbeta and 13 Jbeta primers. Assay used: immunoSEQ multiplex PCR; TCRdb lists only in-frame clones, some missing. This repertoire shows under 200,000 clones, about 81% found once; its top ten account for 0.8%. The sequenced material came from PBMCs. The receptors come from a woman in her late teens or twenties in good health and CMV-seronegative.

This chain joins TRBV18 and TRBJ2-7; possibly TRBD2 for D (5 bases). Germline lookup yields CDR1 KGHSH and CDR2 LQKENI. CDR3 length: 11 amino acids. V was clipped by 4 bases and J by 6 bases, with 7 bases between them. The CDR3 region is CASSLEAEQYF. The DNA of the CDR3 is TGTGCCAGCTCACTGGAGGCCGAGCAGTACTTC.

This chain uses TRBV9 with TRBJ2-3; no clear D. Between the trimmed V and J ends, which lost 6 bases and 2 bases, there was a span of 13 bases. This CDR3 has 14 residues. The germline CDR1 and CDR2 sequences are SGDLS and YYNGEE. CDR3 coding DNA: TGTGCCAGCACCCTGGAGCATCTCACAGATACGCAGTATTTT. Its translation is CASTLEHLTDTQYF.

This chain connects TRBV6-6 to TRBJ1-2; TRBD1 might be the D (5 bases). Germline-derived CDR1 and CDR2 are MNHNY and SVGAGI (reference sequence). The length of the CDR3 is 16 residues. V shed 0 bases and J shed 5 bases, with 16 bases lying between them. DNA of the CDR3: TGTGCCAGCAGTTACTCGTTTTCGGGGGTCCGGTATGGCTACACCTTC. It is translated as CASSYSFSGVRYGYTF.

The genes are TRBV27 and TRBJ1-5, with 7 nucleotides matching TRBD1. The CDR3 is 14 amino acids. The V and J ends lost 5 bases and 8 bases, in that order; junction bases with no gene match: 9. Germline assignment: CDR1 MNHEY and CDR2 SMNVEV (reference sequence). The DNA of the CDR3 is TGTGCCAGCAGTGTACAGGGGCAGGTCAAGCCCCAGCATTTT. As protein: CASSVQGQVKPQHF.

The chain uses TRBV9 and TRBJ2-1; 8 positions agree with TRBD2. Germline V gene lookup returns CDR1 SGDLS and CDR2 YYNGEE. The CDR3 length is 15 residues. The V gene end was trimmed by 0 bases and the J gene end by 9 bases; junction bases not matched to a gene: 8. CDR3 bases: TGTGCCAGCAGCGTAGGTTCGGGAGGGGACGGTGAGCAGTTCTTC. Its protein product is CASSVGSGGDGEQFF.

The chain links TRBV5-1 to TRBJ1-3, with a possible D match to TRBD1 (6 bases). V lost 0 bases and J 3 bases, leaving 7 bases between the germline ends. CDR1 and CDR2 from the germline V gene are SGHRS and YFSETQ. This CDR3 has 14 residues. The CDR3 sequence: CASSLEGVGNTIYF. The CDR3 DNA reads TGCGCCAGCAGCTTGGAGGGGGTTGGAAACACCATATATTTT. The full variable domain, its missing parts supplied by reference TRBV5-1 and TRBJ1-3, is KAGVTQTPRYLIKTRGQQVTLSCSPISGHRSVSWYQQTPGQGLQFLFEYFSETQRNKGNFPGRFSGRQFSNSRSEMNVSTLELGDSALYLCASSLEGVGNTIYFGEGSWLTVV.

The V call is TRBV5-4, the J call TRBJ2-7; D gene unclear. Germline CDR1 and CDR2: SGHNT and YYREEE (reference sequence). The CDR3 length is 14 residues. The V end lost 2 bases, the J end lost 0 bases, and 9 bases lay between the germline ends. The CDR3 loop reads CASSLERASYEQYF. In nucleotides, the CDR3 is TGTGCCAGCAGCTTAGAACGAGCCTCCTACGAGCAGTACTTC.

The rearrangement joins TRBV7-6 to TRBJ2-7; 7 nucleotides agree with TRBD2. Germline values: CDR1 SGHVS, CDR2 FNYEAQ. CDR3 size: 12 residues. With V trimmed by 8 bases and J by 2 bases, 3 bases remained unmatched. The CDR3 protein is CASGREPYEQYF. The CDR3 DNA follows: TGTGCCAGCGGGAGGGAACCCTACGAGCAGTACTTC.

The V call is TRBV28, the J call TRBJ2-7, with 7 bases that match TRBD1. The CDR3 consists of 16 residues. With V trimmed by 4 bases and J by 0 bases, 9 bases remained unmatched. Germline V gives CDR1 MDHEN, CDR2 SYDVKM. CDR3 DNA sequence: TGTGCCAGCAGTTATTATCGGGACAGAAGCTCCTACGAGCAGTACTTC. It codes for CASSYYRDRSSYEQYF.

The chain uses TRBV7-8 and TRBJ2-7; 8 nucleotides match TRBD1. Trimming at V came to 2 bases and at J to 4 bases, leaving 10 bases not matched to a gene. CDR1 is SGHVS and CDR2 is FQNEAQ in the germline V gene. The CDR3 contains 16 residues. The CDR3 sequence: CASSLTSGTGRYEQYF. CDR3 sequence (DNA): TGTGCCAGCAGCTTAACGTCCGGGACAGGTAGATACGAGCAGTACTTC.

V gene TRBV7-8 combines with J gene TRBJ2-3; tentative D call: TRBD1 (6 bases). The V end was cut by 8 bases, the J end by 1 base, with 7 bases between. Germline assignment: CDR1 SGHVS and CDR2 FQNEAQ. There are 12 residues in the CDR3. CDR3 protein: CASEGGTDTQYF. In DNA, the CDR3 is TGTGCCAGCGAGGGGGGCACAGATACGCAGTATTTT.

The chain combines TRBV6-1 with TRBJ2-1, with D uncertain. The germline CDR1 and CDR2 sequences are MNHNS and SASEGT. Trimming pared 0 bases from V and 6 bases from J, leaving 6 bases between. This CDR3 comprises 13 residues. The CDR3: CASSEALFNEQFF. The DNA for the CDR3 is TGTGCCAGCAGTGAAGCGCTATTCAATGAGCAGTTCTTC.

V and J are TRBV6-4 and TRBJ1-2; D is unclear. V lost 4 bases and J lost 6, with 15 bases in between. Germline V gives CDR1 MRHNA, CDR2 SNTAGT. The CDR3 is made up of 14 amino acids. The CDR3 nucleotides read TGTGCCAGCAGTGCCCAGTACTCAGGCGATGGCTACACCTTC. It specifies CASSAQYSGDGYTF.

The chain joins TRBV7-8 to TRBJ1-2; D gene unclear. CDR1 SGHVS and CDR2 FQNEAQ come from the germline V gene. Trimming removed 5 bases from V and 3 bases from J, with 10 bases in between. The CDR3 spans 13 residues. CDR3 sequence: CASSPRQDYGYTF. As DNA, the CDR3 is TGTGCCAGCAGCCCAAGACAAGACTATGGCTACACCTTC.

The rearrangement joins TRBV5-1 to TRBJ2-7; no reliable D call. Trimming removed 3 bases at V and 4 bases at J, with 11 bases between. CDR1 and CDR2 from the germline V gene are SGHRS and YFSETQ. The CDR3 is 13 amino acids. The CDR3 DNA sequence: TGCGCCAGCAGCTCGAATGACGGGTACGAGCAGTACTTC. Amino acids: CASSSNDGYEQYF.

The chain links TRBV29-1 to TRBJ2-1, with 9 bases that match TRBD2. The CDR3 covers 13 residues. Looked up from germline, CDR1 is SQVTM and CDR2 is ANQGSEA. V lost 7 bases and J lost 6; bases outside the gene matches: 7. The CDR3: CSGDSGSGNEQFF. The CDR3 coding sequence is TGCAGCGGCGATAGCGGGAGCGGCAATGAGCAGTTCTTC.

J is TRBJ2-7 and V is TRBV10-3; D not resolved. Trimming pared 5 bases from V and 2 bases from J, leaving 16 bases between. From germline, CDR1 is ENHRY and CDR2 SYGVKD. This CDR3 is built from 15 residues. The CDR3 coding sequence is TGTGCCATCAGTCCTCCCAAAGTGAACACCTACGAGCAGTACTTC. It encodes CAISPPKVNTYEQYF.

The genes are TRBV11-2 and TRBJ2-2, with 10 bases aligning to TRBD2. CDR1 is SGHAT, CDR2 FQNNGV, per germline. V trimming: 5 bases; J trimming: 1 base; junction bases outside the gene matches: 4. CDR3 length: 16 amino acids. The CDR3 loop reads CASSPRTSGNTGELFF. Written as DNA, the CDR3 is TGTGCCAGCAGCCCGAGGACTAGCGGGAACACCGGGGAGCTGTTTTTT.

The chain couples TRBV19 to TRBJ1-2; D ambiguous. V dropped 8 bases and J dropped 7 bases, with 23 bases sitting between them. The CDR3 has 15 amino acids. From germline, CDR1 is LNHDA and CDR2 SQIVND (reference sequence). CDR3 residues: CASSIDRDRMTGYTF. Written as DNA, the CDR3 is TGTGCCAGTTCTATCGACCGGGATAGGATGACTGGCTACACCTTC.

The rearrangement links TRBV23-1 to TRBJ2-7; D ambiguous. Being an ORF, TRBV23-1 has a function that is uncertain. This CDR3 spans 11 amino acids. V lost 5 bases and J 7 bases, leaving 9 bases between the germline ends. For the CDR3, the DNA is TGCGCCAGCAGTATTACGCGGGAGCAGTACTTC. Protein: CASSITREQYF.

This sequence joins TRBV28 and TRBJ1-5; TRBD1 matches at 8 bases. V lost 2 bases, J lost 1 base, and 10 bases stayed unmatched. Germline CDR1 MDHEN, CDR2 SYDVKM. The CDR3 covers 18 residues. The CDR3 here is CASSLGQGATKSNQPQHF. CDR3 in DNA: TGTGCCAGCAGTTTAGGTCAGGGGGCTACAAAGAGCAATCAGCCCCAGCATTTT.

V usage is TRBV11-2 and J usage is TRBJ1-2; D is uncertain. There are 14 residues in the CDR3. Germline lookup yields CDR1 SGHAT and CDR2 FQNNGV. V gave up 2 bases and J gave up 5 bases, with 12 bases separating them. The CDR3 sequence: CASSLTGSWYGYTF. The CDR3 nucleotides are TGTGCCAGCAGCTTAACGGGGTCTTGGTATGGCTACACCTTC.

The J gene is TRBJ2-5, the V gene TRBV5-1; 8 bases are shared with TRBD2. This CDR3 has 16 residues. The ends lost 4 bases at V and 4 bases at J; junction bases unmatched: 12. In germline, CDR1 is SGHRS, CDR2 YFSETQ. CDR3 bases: TGCGCCAGCAGCCTTTTCGGGGGGGCAGTGTTAGAGACCCAGTACTTC. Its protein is CASSLFGGAVLETQYF.

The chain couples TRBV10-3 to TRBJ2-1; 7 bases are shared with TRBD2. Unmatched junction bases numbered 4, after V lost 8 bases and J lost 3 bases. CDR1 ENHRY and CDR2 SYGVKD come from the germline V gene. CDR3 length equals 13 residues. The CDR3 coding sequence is TGTGCCATCCTAAGCGGGGACTACAATGAGCAGTTCTTC. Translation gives CAILSGDYNEQFF.

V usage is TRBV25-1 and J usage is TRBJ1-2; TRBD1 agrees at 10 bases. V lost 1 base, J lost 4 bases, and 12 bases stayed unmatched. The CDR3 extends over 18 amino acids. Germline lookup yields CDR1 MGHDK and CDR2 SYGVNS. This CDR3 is CASSEFGTGVVSGYGYTF. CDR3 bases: TGTGCCAGCAGTGAATTCGGGACAGGGGTAGTATCGGGCTATGGCTACACCTTC.

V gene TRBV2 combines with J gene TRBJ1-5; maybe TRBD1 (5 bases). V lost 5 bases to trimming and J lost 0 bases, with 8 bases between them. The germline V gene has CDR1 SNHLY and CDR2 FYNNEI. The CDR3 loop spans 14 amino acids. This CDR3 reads CASSPTDSNQPQHF. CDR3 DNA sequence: TGTGCCAGCAGTCCGACAGATAGCAATCAGCCCCAGCATTTT. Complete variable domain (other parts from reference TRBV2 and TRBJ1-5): EPEVTQTPSHQVTQMGQEVILRCVPISNHLYFYWYRQILGQKVEFLVSFYNNEISEKSEIFDDQFSVERPDGSNFTLKIRSTKLEDSAMYFCASSPTDSNQPQHFGDGTRLSIL.

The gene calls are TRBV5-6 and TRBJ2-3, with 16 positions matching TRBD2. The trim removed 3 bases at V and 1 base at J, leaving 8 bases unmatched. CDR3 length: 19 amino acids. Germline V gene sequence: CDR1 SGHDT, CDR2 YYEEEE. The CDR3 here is CASSWGTSGRAWGTDTQYF. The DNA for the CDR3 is TGTGCCAGCAGCTGGGGGACTAGCGGGAGGGCTTGGGGCACAGATACGCAGTATTTT.